The subject of this entry is one T cell receptor (beta chain). The data originate from a study of cytomegalovirus exposure and HLA in healthy donors. TCRdb's table, derived via immunoSEQ multiplex PCR, lists solely in-frame clones and lacks some. The sample holds 150,000 to 200,000 clones; roughly 85% are singletons and the top ten take about 15%. Sequencing was done on a sample of PBMCs. The clonotype was recovered from a man aged 18 to 30 in good health and CMV-seropositive.

CDR3 nucleotides: TGTGCCATCAGTGAGGCAGGGCGCACCTACGAGCAGTACTTC. This codes for CAISEAGRTYEQYF. This chain links TRBV10-3 with TRBJ2-7; tentative D call: TRBD1 (5 bases). Germline V gene lookup returns CDR1 ENHRY and CDR2 SYGVKD. The CDR3 is 14 residues long. The ends were cut back, 2 bases at V and 2 bases at J, with 10 bases in the middle.